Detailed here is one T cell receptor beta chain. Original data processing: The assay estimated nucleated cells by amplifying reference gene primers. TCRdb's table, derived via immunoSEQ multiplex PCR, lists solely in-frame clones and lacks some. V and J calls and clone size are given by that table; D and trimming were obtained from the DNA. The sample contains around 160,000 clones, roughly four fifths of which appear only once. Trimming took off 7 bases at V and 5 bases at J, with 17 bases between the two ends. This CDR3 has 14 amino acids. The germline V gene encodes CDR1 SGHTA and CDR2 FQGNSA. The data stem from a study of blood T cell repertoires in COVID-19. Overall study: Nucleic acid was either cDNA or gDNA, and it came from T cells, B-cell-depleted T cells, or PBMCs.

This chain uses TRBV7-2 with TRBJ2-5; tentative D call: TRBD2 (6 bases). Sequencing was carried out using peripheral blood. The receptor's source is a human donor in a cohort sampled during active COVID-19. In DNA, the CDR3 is TGTGCCAGCACACAAGGAGGGCCTCGTGAGACCCAGTACTTC. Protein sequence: CASTQGGPRETQYF.